This T cell receptor beta chain was profiled in a study of human T cells and chemical hapten exposure. Study-wide background: The patients, most of them female, presented with alopecia areata, totalis or universalis.

From germline, CDR1 is DFQATT and CDR2 SNEGSKA (reference sequence). The V and J ends lost 1 base and 0 bases respectively, with 3 bases between them. The CDR3 loop spans 12 amino acids. Time point defined: pre-sensitization, week 0. The treatment here: therapeutic diphenylcyclopropenone sensitization with weekly scalp DPC. A note on this clonotype: Its target is unknown.

Study-wide points: Against controls, expanded TCRs gave rise to significantly more large CDR3 similarity clusters.

The library attached unique molecular identifiers to individual cDNA molecules. Original handling: Counting gave a median of about 89,000 TCRs per sample, with values ranging from about 23,224 to 690,600. In TCRdb, the RACE reads were re-called with MiXCR into one record per CDR3 protein. The V and J calls and clone size are TCRdb's, not the authors'. The table records approximately 260,000 distinct CDR3 sequences, 8.6% of them present only once. This chain links TRBV20-1 with TRBJ1-1; D is unclear. Sequenced here: whole blood, sampled in connection with sensitization to the hapten diphenylcyclopropenone (DPC). This receptor was obtained from a woman aged 40 to 49 with alopecia areata. Some clones in this sample may be carry-over from other donors' samples. CDR3 sequence reads: CSARAVNTEAFF. CDR3 DNA sequence: TGCAGTGCTAGAGCTGTGAACACTGAAGCTTTCTTT.